Presented here are 21 T cell receptor beta chains from one specimen sequenced in a study of cytomegalovirus exposure and HLA in healthy donors. In the PCR, 60 Vbeta and 13 Jbeta primers were used. Generated by immunoSEQ multiplex PCR, the TCRdb table keeps only in-frame clones and is missing some. The table includes some 100,000 clones, around 80% detected once. Sequencing was performed on PBMCs. The receptors derive from a male donor in good health and CMV-seropositive.

The J gene is TRBJ2-5, the V gene TRBV30, with D possibly matching TRBD2 (5 bases). Germline CDR1 reads GTSNPN; CDR2 reads SVGIG (reference sequence). The CDR3 spans 13 residues. The ends were cut back, 1 base at V and 3 bases at J, with 9 bases in the middle. CDR3 region: CAWSAGAEETQYF. In DNA form, the CDR3 reads TGTGCCTGGAGTGCCGGAGCGGAAGAGACCCAGTACTTC.

The J gene is TRBJ2-7, the V gene TRBV9; TRBD2 is a possible D gene (6 bases). CDR1 is SGDLS and CDR2 is YYNGEE in the germline V gene. The V end lost 0 bases, the J end lost 3 bases, and 13 bases lay between the germline ends. The CDR3 covers 15 residues. CDR3 nucleotide sequence: TGTGCCAGCAGCGTAGGGGACGGGGGTCGCTACGAGCAGTACTTC. Encoded protein: CASSVGDGGRYEQYF.

The chain couples TRBV7-2 to TRBJ2-5; 9 bases line up with TRBD2. This CDR3 has 14 amino acids. The germline CDR1 and CDR2 sequences are SGHTA and FQGNSA. V shed 5 bases, J shed 3 bases, and the junction held 4 bases outside the gene matches. The CDR3 nucleotides read TGTGCCAGCAGCCGGCGACTAGCGGAAGAGACCCAGTACTTC. It specifies CASSRRLAEETQYF.

The J gene is TRBJ2-5, the V gene TRBV7-6; 7 bases are a match to TRBD1. Germline assignment: CDR1 SGHVS and CDR2 FNYEAQ. Germline trimming cut 5 bases from V and 2 bases from J; bases unmatched to any gene: 11. This CDR3 comprises 16 residues. CDR3 nucleotides: TGTGCCAGCAGCCCGCCAGACAGGGTACCTCAAGAGACCCAGTACTTC. Its protein is CASSPPDRVPQETQYF.

J is TRBJ2-1 and V is TRBV6-6, with 9 nucleotides matching TRBD2. Trimming cost V 2 bases and J 6 bases; bases outside gene matches: 8. Germline V CDR1 and CDR2: MNHNY, SVGAGI (reference sequence). This CDR3 contains 16 residues. The CDR3 coding sequence is TGTGCCAGCAGTTACGGAAGCGGGGGGAATGGCAATGAGCAGTTCTTC. It specifies CASSYGSGGNGNEQFF.

CDR3 amino acids: CASSDTTGRNQPQHF. CDR3 nucleotide sequence: TGTGCCAGCAGTGACACGACAGGGAGGAATCAGCCCCAGCATTTT. The rearrangement uses TRBV6-1 and TRBJ1-5; 7 bases fit TRBD1. The CDR3 runs 15 residues. The V gene's germline CDR1 is MNHNS and CDR2 SASEGT. J lost 4 bases, V lost 3 bases, and 6 bases had no gene match.

The rearrangement uses TRBV18 and TRBJ1-5, with D maybe TRBD1 (5 bases). The CDR3 totals 13 residues. CDR1 and CDR2 (germline): KGHSH, LQKENI. V shed 3 bases and J shed 5 bases, with 8 bases lying between them. Written as DNA, the CDR3 is TGTGCCAGCTCACCGGAACAGGATCAGCCCCAGCATTTT. It is translated as CASSPEQDQPQHF.

The chain links TRBV30 to TRBJ1-6; 9 bases map to TRBD1. The length of the CDR3 is 12 residues. Trimming removed 8 bases from V and 9 bases from J; junction bases left unmatched: 5. Germline V gene sequence: CDR1 GTSNPN, CDR2 SVGIG (reference sequence). The CDR3 here is CAGDRGASPLHF. CDR3 bases: TGTGCCGGAGACAGGGGGGCTTCACCCCTCCACTTT.

The chain recombines TRBV19 with TRBJ1-4; the D gene is possibly TRBD1 (6 bases). Trimming took 3 bases from V and 5 from J, leaving 13 bases between them. The length of the CDR3 is 15 residues. Germline-derived CDR1 and CDR2 are LNHDA and SQIVND (reference sequence). DNA of the CDR3: TGTGCCAGTAGTATTAGAGGCAGGGGAAATGAAAAACTGTTTTTT. Its translation: CASSIRGRGNEKLFF.

The chain uses TRBV30 and TRBJ1-1; maybe TRBD1 (6 bases). V lost 4 bases, J lost 1 base, and 25 bases lay in between. This CDR3 is built from 18 residues. Germline CDR1 and CDR2: GTSNPN and SVGIG (reference sequence). The CDR3, as DNA: TGTGCCTGGATCCCGGGGGGCGGGAGCCTAACAAGGAACACTGAAGCTTTCTTT. Amino acids: CAWIPGGGSLTRNTEAFF.

The chain recombines TRBV28 with TRBJ1-3; D is unclear. CDR3 length equals 15 residues. Trimming removed 6 bases at V and 2 bases at J, with 14 bases between. CDR1 is MDHEN, CDR2 SYDVKM, per germline. CDR3 sequence: CASSITGRAGNTIYF. CDR3 DNA sequence: TGTGCCAGCAGCATCACGGGGAGAGCTGGAAACACCATATATTTT. Looking up the rest from reference TRBV28 and TRBJ1-3 gives the full variable domain: DVKVTQSSRYLVKRTGEKVFLECVQDMDHENMFWYRQDPGLGLRLIYFSYDVKMKEKGDIPEGYSVSREKKERFSLILESASTNQTSMYLCASSITGRAGNTIYFGEGSWLTVV.

The V call is TRBV7-6, the J call TRBJ1-1; 7 positions agree with TRBD1. With 3 bases clipped from V and 1 base from J, the junction kept 2 bases outside the gene matches. The V gene's germline CDR1 is SGHVS and CDR2 FNYEAQ. The CDR3 covers 14 residues. The CDR3 region has the DNA TGTGCCAGCAGCTTGACAGGGAAGAACACTGAAGCTTTCTTT. Encoded protein: CASSLTGKNTEAFF.

The genes are TRBV15 and TRBJ2-7, with D possibly matching TRBD1 (6 bases). This CDR3 has 17 amino acids. From germline, CDR1 is LNHNV and CDR2 YYDKDF (reference sequence). Trimming shortened V by 0 bases and J by 0 bases, and 15 bases separated the two germline ends. The CDR3 loop reads CATSRDTSGGFSYEQYF. As DNA, the CDR3 is TGTGCCACCAGCAGAGATACGAGTGGGGGCTTCTCCTACGAGCAGTACTTC.

J is TRBJ2-3 and V is TRBV18; TRBD1 might be the D (5 bases). Germline V lookup: CDR1 KGHSH, CDR2 LQKENI. CDR3 size: 11 residues. The CDR3 DNA is TGTGCTTCAGGGATCGTGGATACGCAGTATTTT. It is translated as CASGIVDTQYF.

The chain links TRBV30 to TRBJ1-1; 8 nucleotides align to TRBD1. This CDR3 is 13 amino acids long. J gave up 5 bases and V 0 bases, and 2 bases lay outside the gene matches. The germline V gene has CDR1 GTSNPN and CDR2 SVGIG (reference sequence). The CDR3 DNA sequence: TGTGCCTGGAGTGTTACAGGGGGGACTGAAGCTTTCTTT. Amino acid sequence: CAWSVTGGTEAFF.

The V call is TRBV18, the J call TRBJ2-7; 8 bases agree with TRBD1. After removal of 3 bases from V and 6 bases from J, the junction contained 10 bases not matched to a gene. Germline loops: CDR1 KGHSH, CDR2 LQKENI. The CDR3 is 15 residues long. The CDR3 sequence: CASSPSGTGPREQYF. The CDR3 DNA is TGTGCCAGCTCACCCTCCGGGACAGGCCCCCGCGAGCAGTACTTC.

The rearrangement joins TRBV7-2 to TRBJ2-3, with 7 bases aligning to TRBD1. J was trimmed by 0 bases and V by 6 bases; bases with no gene match: 9. Germline loops: CDR1 SGHTA, CDR2 FQGNSA. CDR3 length equals 16 residues. In nucleotides, the CDR3 is TGTGCCAGCAGTACACAGGGGCTAGGTAGCACAGATACGCAGTATTTT. This encodes CASSTQGLGSTDTQYF.

The chain uses TRBV9 and TRBJ2-7; 10 nucleotides line up with TRBD2. The junction had 6 bases not matched to a gene; V was cut back by 0 bases and J by 0 bases. CDR3 size: 17 residues. Germline V gene data show CDR1 as SGDLS and CDR2 as YYNGEE. The CDR3 nucleotides read TGTGCCAGCAGCGTAGGGGGACTAGCGAAGAGCTCCTACGAGCAGTACTTC. Encoded protein: CASSVGGLAKSSYEQYF.

The chain links TRBV4-3 to TRBJ2-7; 8 positions agree with TRBD1. V lost 0 bases and J lost 5; bases outside the gene matches: 18. Germline CDR1 and CDR2: LGHNA and YSLEER. CDR3 length: 19 amino acids. As DNA, the CDR3 is TGCGCCAGCAGCCAAGATGTGTCAGGGGGCGCGGTACCAACAGACGAGCAGTACTTC. This sequence encodes CASSQDVSGGAVPTDEQYF.

V is TRBV2 and J is TRBJ1-5; D not resolved. Germline V gene sequence: CDR1 SNHLY, CDR2 FYNNEI. The germline V and J ends were trimmed by 11 bases and 0 bases, with 14 bases remaining between them. The CDR3 is made up of 14 amino acids. CDR3 sequence (DNA): TGTGCCGTCAGAAGAGGAAATAGCAATCAGCCCCAGCATTTT. Translation gives CAVRRGNSNQPQHF.

The rearrangement links TRBV19 to TRBJ2-1; 8 bases align to TRBD1. The V gene end was trimmed by 6 bases and the J gene end by 3 bases; junction bases not matched to a gene: 10. The CDR3 length is 16 residues. CDR1 is LNHDA and CDR2 is SQIVND in the germline V gene (reference sequence). CDR3 in DNA: TGTGCCAGTAGCTACCCCGGCGGGACAGGCTACAATGAGCAGTTCTTC. It is translated as CASSYPGGTGYNEQFF.